The present TCR beta chain was sequenced within a study of tumor-infiltrating lymphocytes in primary liver carcinoma. Study-wide background: The patient population consisted of men and women between 30 and 69 years of age.

A constant-region primer served to make TCR beta cDNA from about 0.5 ug total RNA. Researchers made the TCR beta libraries by running three nested multiplex PCR rounds with slightly modified ARM-PCR. It was with TRBV1-TRBV30 forward primers and a C-beta reverse primer that the first two PCR rounds were run, at about 10 cycles each. TCRdb reprocessed the multiplex PCR reads via MiXCR and lists one record per CDR3 protein. The repertoire includes 300,000 to 400,000 distinct CDR3 sequences, 50% to 70% of them detected once, and roughly 10% sits in the top ten. To note about this clonotype: The CDR3 end shows no conserved phenylalanine or tryptophan, and so a read error is likely.

The CDR3 is made up of 14 amino acids. Looked up from germline, CDR1 is SGHNT and CDR2 is YENEEA. V dropped 4 bases and J dropped 4; count of bases not matched to a gene: 1. In addition to blood RNA drawn from unsorted whole blood, germline DNA was extracted. No patient had received treatment, and all had chronic HBV infection. The sample taken for sequencing was peripheral blood. The receptor was isolated from a man in his forties with primary liver carcinoma and hepatitis B virus infection. The rearrangement links TRBV11-3 to TRBJ2-5, with TRBD2 identical over 12 bases. CDR3 amino acids: CASSSGLAGETQYI. DNA of the CDR3: TGTGCCAGCAGCTCGGGACTAGCGGGAGAGACCCAGTACATC.